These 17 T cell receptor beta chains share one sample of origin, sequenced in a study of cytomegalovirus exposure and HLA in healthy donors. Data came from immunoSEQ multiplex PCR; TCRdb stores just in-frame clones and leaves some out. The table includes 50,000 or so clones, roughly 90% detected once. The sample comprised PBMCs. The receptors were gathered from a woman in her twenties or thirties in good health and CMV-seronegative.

CDR3 DNA: TGTGCCACCACGGGGGACAGGCAAGAACAGCCCCAGCATTTT. It translates to CATTGDRQEQPQHF. The chain carries TRBV10-3 and TRBJ1-5; the match to TRBD1 covers 8 bases. CDR1 ENHRY and CDR2 SYGVKD come from the germline V gene. The CDR3 contains 14 residues. Trimming took 10 bases from V and 7 from J; bases not matched to a gene: 12.

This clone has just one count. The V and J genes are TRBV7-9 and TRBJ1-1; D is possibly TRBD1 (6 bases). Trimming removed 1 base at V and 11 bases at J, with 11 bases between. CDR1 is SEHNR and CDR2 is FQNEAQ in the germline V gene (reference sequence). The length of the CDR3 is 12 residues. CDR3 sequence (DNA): TGTGCCAGCAGCTTAGGAGGGGGTGGGGCTTTCTTT. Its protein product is CASSLGGGGAFF.

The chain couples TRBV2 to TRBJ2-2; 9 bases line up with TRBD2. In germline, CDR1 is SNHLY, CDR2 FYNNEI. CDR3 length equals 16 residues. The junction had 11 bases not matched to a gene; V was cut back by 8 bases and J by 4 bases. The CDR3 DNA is TGTGCCAGCCCGCATAACCCTAGCGGGACCACCGGGGAGCTGTTTTTT. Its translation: CASPHNPSGTTGELFF.

The CDR3 sequence: CASSQERSSGNTIYF. The CDR3 coding sequence is TGTGCCAGCAGCCAGGAAAGGAGCTCTGGAAACACCATATATTTT. The chain joins TRBV4-2 to TRBJ1-3; D is undetermined. The germline CDR1 and CDR2 sequences are LGHNA and YNFKEQ. The CDR3 runs to 15 residues. Trimming stripped 3 bases from V and 0 bases from J, with 9 bases between.

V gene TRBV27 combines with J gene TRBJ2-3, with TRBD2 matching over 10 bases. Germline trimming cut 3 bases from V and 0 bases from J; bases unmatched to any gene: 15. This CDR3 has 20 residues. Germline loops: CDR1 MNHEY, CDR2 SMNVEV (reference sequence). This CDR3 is CASSFGQELAGPPSTDTQYF. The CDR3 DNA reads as TGTGCCAGCAGTTTTGGTCAAGAACTAGCGGGACCGCCCAGCACAGATACGCAGTATTTT.

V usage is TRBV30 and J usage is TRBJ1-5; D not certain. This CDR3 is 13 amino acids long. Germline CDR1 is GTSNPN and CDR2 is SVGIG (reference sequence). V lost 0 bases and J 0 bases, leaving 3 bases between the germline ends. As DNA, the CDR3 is TGTGCCTGGAGTGTTAGTAGCAATCAGCCCCAGCATTTT. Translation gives CAWSVSSNQPQHF.

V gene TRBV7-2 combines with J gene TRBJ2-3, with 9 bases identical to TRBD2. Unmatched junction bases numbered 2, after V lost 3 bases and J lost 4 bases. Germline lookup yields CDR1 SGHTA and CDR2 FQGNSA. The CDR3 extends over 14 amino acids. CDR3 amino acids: CASSLGLAPDTQYF. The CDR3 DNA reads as TGTGCCAGCAGCTTGGGACTAGCTCCAGATACGCAGTATTTT.

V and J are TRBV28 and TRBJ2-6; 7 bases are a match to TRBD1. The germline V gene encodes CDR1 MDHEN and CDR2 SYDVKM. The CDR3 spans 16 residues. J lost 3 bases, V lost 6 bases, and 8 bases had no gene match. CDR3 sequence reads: CASSKQGRVGANVLTF. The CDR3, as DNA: TGTGCCAGCAGCAAACAGGGGAGAGTTGGGGCCAACGTCCTGACTTTC. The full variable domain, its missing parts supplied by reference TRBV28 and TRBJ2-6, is DVKVTQSSRYLVKRTGEKVFLECVQDMDHENMFWYRQDPGLGLRLIYFSYDVKMKEKGDIPEGYSVSREKKERFSLILESASTNQTSMYLCASSKQGRVGANVLTFGAGSRLTVL.

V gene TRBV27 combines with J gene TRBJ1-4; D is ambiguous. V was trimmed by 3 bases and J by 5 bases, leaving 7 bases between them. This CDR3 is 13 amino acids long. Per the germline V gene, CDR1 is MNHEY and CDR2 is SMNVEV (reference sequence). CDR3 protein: CASSFAGNEKLFF. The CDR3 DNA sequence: TGTGCCAGCAGTTTCGCGGGGAATGAAAAACTGTTTTTT.

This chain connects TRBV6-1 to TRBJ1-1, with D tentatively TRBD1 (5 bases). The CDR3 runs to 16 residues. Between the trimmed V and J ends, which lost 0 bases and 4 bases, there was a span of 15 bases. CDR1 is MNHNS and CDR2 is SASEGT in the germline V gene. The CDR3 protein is CASSEALRIGGTEAFF. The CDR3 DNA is TGTGCCAGCAGTGAAGCGCTTCGGATCGGGGGCACTGAAGCTTTCTTT.

CDR3 sequence: CASSLPTGHYREEREQGMFGQFF. The CDR3 nucleotides are TGCGCCAGCAGCTTACCTACTGGACATTACAGGGAGGAGCGGGAGCAGGGGATGTTTGGGCAGTTCTTC. The chain carries TRBV5-1 and TRBJ2-1, with 8 bases that match TRBD2. The length of the CDR3 is 23 residues. The germline V gene has CDR1 SGHRS and CDR2 YFSETQ. The ends lost 2 bases at V and 12 bases at J; junction bases unmatched: 37.

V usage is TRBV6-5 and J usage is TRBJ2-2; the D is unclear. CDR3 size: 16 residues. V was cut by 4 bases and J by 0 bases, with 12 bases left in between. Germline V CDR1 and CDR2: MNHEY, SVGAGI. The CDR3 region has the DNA TGTGCCAGCAGTTTCACAGTATTCGCGAACACCGGGGAGCTGTTTTTT. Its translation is CASSFTVFANTGELFF.

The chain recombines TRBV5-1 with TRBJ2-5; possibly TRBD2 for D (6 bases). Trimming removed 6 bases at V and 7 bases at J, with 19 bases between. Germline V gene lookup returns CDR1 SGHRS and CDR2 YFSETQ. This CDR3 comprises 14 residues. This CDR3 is CASKSGSGVWTQYF. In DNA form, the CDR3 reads TGCGCCAGCAAATCCGGGAGTGGGGTTTGGACCCAGTACTTC.

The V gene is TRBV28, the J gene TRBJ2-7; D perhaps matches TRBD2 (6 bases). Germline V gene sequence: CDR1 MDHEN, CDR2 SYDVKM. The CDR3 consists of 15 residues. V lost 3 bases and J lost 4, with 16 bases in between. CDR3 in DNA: TGTGCCAGCAGTTTGGTAGCGGACCAACCTTACGAGCAGTACTTC. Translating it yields CASSLVADQPYEQYF.

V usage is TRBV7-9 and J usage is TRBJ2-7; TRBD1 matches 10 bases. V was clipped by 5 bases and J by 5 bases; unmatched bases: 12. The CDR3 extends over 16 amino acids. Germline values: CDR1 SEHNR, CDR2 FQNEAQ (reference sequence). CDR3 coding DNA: TGTGCCAGCAGCCCAAACCGGGGACAGGGGAGGGACGAGCAGTACTTC. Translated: CASSPNRGQGRDEQYF.

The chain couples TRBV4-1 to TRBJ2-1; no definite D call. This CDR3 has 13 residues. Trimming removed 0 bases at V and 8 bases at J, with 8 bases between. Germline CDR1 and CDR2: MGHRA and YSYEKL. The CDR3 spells CASSQDYGYEQFF. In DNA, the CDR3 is TGCGCCAGCAGCCAAGATTACGGGTATGAGCAGTTCTTC.

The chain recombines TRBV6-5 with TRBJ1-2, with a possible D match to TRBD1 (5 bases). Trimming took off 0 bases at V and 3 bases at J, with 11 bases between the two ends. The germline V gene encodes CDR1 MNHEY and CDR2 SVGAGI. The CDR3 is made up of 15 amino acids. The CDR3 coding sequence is TGTGCCAGCAGTTACTCGCCAGGGATGGACTATGGCTACACCTTC. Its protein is CASSYSPGMDYGYTF.